The 8 T cell receptor beta chains below all came from one sample that was sequenced in a study of blood T cell repertoires in COVID-19. Here immunoSEQ multiplex PCR was the method, and the copy in TCRdb shows in-frame clones only, minus some. The sample consists of roughly 250,000 clones, 80% to 90% of them appearing once. Input material: PBMCs or T cells enriched from blood (not recorded which). The receptors derive from a woman aged 18-35 years who had recovered from COVID-19.

V usage is TRBV7-9 and J usage is TRBJ1-6; 8 nucleotides agree with TRBD1. Germline V CDR1 and CDR2: SEHNR, FQNEAQ (reference sequence). CDR3 length equals 14 residues. The V and J ends lost 5 bases and 10 bases, in that order; junction bases with no gene match: 7. In nucleotides, the CDR3 is TGTGCCAGCAGCCTAGACAGGGGTGGGTCACCCCTCCACTTT. Translation gives CASSLDRGGSPLHF.

This clone was observed a handful of times. The chain is built from TRBV5-1 and TRBJ1-2; D remains unclear. With 4 bases removed from V and 7 bases from J, the gap between germline ends came to 8 bases. The CDR3 runs 11 residues. Germline CDR1 is SGHRS and CDR2 is YFSETQ. CDR3 sequence reads: CASSGFAGYTF. The CDR3 DNA sequence: TGCGCCAGCAGCGGCTTTGCTGGCTACACCTTC.

This chain joins TRBV18 and TRBJ2-5; 7 bases line up with TRBD1. Germline CDR1 is KGHSH and CDR2 is LQKENI. The V and J ends lost 0 bases and 2 bases, in that order; junction bases with no gene match: 0. There are 14 residues in the CDR3. Here the CDR3 reads CASSPPDRQETQYF. The DNA of the CDR3 is TGTGCCAGCTCACCACCGGACAGGCAAGAGACCCAGTACTTC.

Here the CDR3 reads CASSFDSTPDTQYF. The CDR3 DNA follows: TGTGCCAGCAGTTTCGACAGCACACCAGATACGCAGTATTTT. This chain connects TRBV6-5 to TRBJ2-3; D might be TRBD1 (5 bases). The CDR3 contains 14 residues. V was shortened by 4 bases and J by 4 bases, with 12 bases between the two germline ends. Germline V gene data show CDR1 as MNHEY and CDR2 as SVGAGI.

The CDR3 nucleotides read TGTGCCAGCAGCCCTGGGACTAGCGCATCCTACAATGAGCAGTTCTTC. It specifies CASSPGTSASYNEQFF. The chain is built from TRBV3-1 (or the pseudogene TRBV3-2) and TRBJ2-1; 10 bases are shared with TRBD2. With V trimmed by 4 bases and J by 1 base, 4 bases remained unmatched. The germline CDR1 and CDR2 sequences are LGHDT and YNNKEL (reference sequence). The CDR3 is made up of 16 amino acids.

The genes are TRBV20-1 and TRBJ2-1, with D possibly being TRBD2 (5 bases). Trimming removed 3 bases at V and 4 bases at J, with 13 bases between. Germline V gene sequence: CDR1 DFQATT, CDR2 SNEGSKA (reference sequence). The CDR3 consists of 14 residues. The CDR3 DNA reads TGCAGTGCTAGTAGGCTAGCCCTGTACAATGAGCAGTTCTTC. Its translation: CSASRLALYNEQFF.

The V call is TRBV18, the J call TRBJ2-7; D call uncertain. Trimming took off 0 bases at V and 4 bases at J, with 7 bases between the two ends. The CDR3 has 13 residues. Germline V gene lookup returns CDR1 KGHSH and CDR2 LQKENI. CDR3 nucleotides: TGTGCCAGCTCACCACCCCGAGGTTACGAGCAGTACTTC. Translated: CASSPPRGYEQYF.

The chain joins TRBV24-1 to TRBJ2-7; the match to TRBD1 covers 7 bases. Germline CDR1 is KGHDR and CDR2 is SFDVKD. V was pared by 2 bases and J by 2 bases, with 8 bases of the junction left unmatched. The CDR3 totals 16 residues. This chain's CDR3 is CATSDSNKGAAYEQYF. For the CDR3, the DNA is TGTGCCACCAGTGATTCCAACAAGGGGGCCGCCTACGAGCAGTACTTC.